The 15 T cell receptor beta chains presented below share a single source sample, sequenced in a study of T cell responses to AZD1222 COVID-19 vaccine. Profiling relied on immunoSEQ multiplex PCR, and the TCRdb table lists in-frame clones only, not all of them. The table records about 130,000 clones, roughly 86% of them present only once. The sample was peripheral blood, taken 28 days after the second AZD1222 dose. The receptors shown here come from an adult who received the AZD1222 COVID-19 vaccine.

The CDR3 loop is CASSLQGNEQFF. The CDR3, as DNA: TGCGCCAGCAGCCTACAGGGGAATGAGCAGTTCTTC. The V call is TRBV5-1, the J call TRBJ2-1; 7 positions agree with TRBD1. Per germline, CDR1 SGHRS and CDR2 YFSETQ. This CDR3 is 12 amino acids long. After removal of 4 bases from V and 7 bases from J, the junction contained 2 bases not matched to a gene.

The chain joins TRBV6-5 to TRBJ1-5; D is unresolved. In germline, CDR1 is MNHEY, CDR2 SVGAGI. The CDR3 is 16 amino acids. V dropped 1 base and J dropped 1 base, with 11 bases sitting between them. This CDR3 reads CASSYWIQISNQPQHF. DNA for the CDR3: TGTGCCAGCAGTTACTGGATCCAAATAAGCAATCAGCCCCAGCATTTT.

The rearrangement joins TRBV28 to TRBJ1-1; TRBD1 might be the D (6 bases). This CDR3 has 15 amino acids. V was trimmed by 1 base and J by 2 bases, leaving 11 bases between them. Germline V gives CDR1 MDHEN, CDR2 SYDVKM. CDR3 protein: CASSLSARGNTEAFF. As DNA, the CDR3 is TGTGCCAGCAGTTTATCGGCCAGGGGAAACACTGAAGCTTTCTTT.

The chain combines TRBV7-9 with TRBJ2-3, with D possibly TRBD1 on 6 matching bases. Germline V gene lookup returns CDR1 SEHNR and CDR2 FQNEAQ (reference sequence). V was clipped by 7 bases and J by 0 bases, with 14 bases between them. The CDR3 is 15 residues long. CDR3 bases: TGTGCCAGCACCGTGGGGGCCTGGAGCACAGATACGCAGTATTTT. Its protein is CASTVGAWSTDTQYF.

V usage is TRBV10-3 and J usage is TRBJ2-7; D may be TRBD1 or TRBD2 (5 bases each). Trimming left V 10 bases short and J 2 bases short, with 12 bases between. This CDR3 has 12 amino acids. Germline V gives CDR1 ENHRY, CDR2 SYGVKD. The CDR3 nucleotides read TGTGCCACCGGGACGGACGCCTACGAGCAGTACTTC. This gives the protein CATGTDAYEQYF.

The CDR3 bases are TGTGCCAGCAGCGACCTCGTCGGGGGGGTCGGGGAGACCCAGTACTTC. As protein: CASSDLVGGVGETQYF. V usage is TRBV5-4 and J usage is TRBJ2-5, with 8 positions matching TRBD2. This CDR3 has 16 residues. With V trimmed by 4 bases and J by 5 bases, 13 bases remained unmatched. Germline V lookup: CDR1 SGHNT, CDR2 YYREEE (reference sequence).

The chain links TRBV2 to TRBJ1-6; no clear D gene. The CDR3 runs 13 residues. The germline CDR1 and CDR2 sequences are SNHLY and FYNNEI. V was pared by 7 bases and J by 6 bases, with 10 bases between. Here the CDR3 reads CASIEGGNSPLHF. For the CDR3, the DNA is TGTGCCAGCATCGAGGGCGGTAATTCACCCCTCCACTTT.

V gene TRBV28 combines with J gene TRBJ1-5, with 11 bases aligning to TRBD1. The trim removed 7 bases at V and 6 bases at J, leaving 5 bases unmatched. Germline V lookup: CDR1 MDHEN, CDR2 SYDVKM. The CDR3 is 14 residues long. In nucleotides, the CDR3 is TGTGCCAGCATCGGACAGGGGGCAAGTCAGCCCCAGCATTTT. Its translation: CASIGQGASQPQHF.

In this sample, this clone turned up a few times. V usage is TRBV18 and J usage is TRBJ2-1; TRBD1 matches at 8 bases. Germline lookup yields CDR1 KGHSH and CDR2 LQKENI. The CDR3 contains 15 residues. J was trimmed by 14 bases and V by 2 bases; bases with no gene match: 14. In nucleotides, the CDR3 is TGTGCCAGCTCACCAGAGGGCCAGGGGGCCGGAGAAAAGTTCTTC. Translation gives CASSPEGQGAGEKFF.

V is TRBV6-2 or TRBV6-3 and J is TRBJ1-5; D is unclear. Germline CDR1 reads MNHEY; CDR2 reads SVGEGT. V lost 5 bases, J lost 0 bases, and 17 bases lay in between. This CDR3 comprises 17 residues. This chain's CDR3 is CASSAVHQSYSNQPQHF. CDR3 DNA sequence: TGTGCCAGCAGTGCAGTCCATCAGAGTTATAGCAATCAGCCCCAGCATTTT.

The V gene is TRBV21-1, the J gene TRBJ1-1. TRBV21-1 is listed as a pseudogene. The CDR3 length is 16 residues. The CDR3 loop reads CASSKTQIDLNTEAFF. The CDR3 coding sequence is TGTGCCAGCAGCAAGACCCAAATTGACTTGAACACTGAAGCTTTCTTT.

This CDR3 is CASSMGAGVTEAFF. The CDR3 DNA follows: TGTGCCAGCAGTATGGGGGCTGGGGTCACTGAAGCTTTCTTT. The chain links TRBV6-5 to TRBJ1-1; D is possibly TRBD1 (6 bases). V was trimmed by 5 bases and J by 4 bases, leaving 14 bases between them. This CDR3 has 14 amino acids. From germline, CDR1 is MNHEY and CDR2 SVGAGI.

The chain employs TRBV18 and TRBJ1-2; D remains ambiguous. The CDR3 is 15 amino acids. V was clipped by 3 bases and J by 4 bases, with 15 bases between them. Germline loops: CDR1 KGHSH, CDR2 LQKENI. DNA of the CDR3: TGTGCCAGCTCACCCACCCAGAACTTAGCCTATGGCTACACCTTC. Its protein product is CASSPTQNLAYGYTF. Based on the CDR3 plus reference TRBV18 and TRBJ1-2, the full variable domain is NAGVMQNPRHLVRRRGQEARLRCSPMKGHSHVYWYRQLPEEGLKFMVYLQKENIIDESGMPKERFSAEFPKEGPSILRIQQVVRGDSAAYFCASSPTQNLAYGYTFGSGTRLTVV.

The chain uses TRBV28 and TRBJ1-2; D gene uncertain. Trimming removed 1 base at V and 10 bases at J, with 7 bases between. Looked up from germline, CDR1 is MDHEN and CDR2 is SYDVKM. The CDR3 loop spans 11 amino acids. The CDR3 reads CASSLFRVYTF. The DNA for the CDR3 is TGTGCCAGCAGTTTATTCAGAGTCTACACCTTC.

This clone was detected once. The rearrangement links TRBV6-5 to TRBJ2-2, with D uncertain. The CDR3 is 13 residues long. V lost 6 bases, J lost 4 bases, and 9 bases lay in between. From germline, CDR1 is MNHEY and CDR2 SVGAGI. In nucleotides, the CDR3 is TGTGCCAGCAGCTTGTGGAGCACCGGGGAGCTGTTTTTT. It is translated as CASSLWSTGELFF.